These 30 T cell receptor beta chains were all obtained from the same sample, sequenced in a study of T cell responses to AZD1222 COVID-19 vaccine. Assay used: immunoSEQ multiplex PCR; TCRdb lists only in-frame clones, some missing. The table includes about 150,000 clones, 91% detected once. The sequences come from peripheral blood, collected on day 0 of AZD1222 vaccination. The receptors stem from an adult in good health.

V and J are TRBV9 and TRBJ2-3; D remains ambiguous. The CDR3 spans 13 residues. V lost 1 base and J 2 bases, leaving 5 bases between the germline ends. CDR1 and CDR2 (germline): SGDLS, YYNGEE. CDR3 residues: CASSVNPTDTQYF. The CDR3, as DNA: TGTGCCAGCAGCGTAAACCCCACAGATACGCAGTATTTT.

The chain couples TRBV4-1 to TRBJ1-6; maybe TRBD1 (5 bases). CDR1 and CDR2 from the germline V gene are MGHRA and YSYEKL. Trimming removed 5 bases from V and 1 base from J, with 12 bases in between. There are 16 residues in the CDR3. CDR3 in DNA: TGCGCCAGCAGCGCTCTGGGGGGATCCTATAATTCACCCCTCCACTTT. Its protein is CASSALGGSYNSPLHF.

The rearrangement links TRBV12-3 or TRBV12-4 to TRBJ2-3, with no clear D. The CDR3 runs to 12 residues. Trimming shortened V by 2 bases and J by 6 bases, and 6 bases separated the two germline ends. CDR3 protein: CASSLSVDTQYF. CDR3 nucleotide sequence: TGTGCCAGCAGTTTATCTGTTGATACGCAGTATTTT.

The CDR3 nucleotides read TGTGCCAGCAGCGGCGGACAGGGGACTTTGAGGGACTATGGCTACACCTTC. This sequence encodes CASSGGQGTLRDYGYTF. The chain is built from TRBV9 and TRBJ1-2, with 9 bases aligning to TRBD1. V was clipped by 3 bases and J by 3 bases; unmatched bases: 12. This CDR3 contains 17 residues. Germline lookup yields CDR1 SGDLS and CDR2 YYNGEE.

The V gene is TRBV29-1, the J gene TRBJ1-4; no definite D call. CDR1 SQVTM and CDR2 ANQGSEA come from the germline V gene. V gave up 5 bases and J gave up 0 bases, with 4 bases separating them. CDR3 length: 12 amino acids. For the CDR3, the DNA is TGCAGCGTTCGGGCAACTAATGAAAAACTGTTTTTT. Translated: CSVRATNEKLFF.

The chain carries TRBV2 and TRBJ1-3, with D unresolved. CDR3 size: 15 residues. Trimming pared 1 base from V and 9 bases from J, leaving 16 bases between. CDR1 and CDR2 from the germline V gene are SNHLY and FYNNEI. The CDR3 DNA follows: TGTGCCAGCAGTGAAGTTCGGACGCAATCCGGCACCATATATTTT. Amino acid sequence: CASSEVRTQSGTIYF.

The rearrangement joins TRBV7-2 to TRBJ1-2; maybe TRBD1 (5 bases). Trimming pared 2 bases from V and 3 bases from J, leaving 16 bases between. The germline gives CDR1 SGHTA, CDR2 FQGNSA. This CDR3 has 16 residues. This CDR3 is CASSLTGPGPYYGYTF. CDR3 coding DNA: TGTGCCAGCAGCTTAACGGGGCCAGGACCTTACTATGGCTACACCTTC.

This rearrangement joins TRBV6-2 or TRBV6-3 to TRBJ1-4, with unresolved D. V lost 5 bases, J lost 8 bases, and 12 bases lay in between. CDR3 size: 13 residues. Germline assignment: CDR1 MNHEY and CDR2 SVGEGT. The CDR3 here is CASSSRPDEKLFF. CDR3 in DNA: TGTGCCAGCAGTAGCCGCCCGGACGAAAAACTGTTTTTT.

V gene TRBV7-9 combines with J gene TRBJ1-1; D perhaps matches TRBD1 (6 bases). The CDR3 runs 12 residues. V dropped 3 bases and J dropped 5 bases, with 7 bases sitting between them. CDR1 SEHNR and CDR2 FQNEAQ come from the germline V gene (reference sequence). The DNA for the CDR3 is TGTGCCAGCAGCTTGAGGGGGACTGAAGCTTTCTTT. As protein: CASSLRGTEAFF.

This chain connects TRBV19 to TRBJ2-6; no reliable D call. The CDR3 runs to 12 residues. CDR1 is LNHDA and CDR2 is SQIVND in the germline V gene (reference sequence). The germline V and J ends were trimmed by 4 bases and 2 bases, with 0 bases remaining between them. CDR3 sequence reads: CASSTGANVLTF. CDR3 coding DNA: TGTGCCAGTAGTACTGGGGCCAACGTCCTGACTTTC.

This chain links TRBV5-1 with TRBJ1-6, with 9 bases matching TRBD1. Trimming cost V 4 bases and J 5 bases; bases outside gene matches: 10. CDR3 length equals 17 residues. The germline V gene encodes CDR1 SGHRS and CDR2 YFSETQ. CDR3 nucleotides: TGCGCCAGCAGCCCAGGGGCGGGACAGGGCCATAATTCACCCCTCCACTTT. This encodes CASSPGAGQGHNSPLHF.

The V call is TRBV29-1, the J call TRBJ2-7; D perhaps matches TRBD1 (6 bases). There are 11 residues in the CDR3. V lost 6 bases and J 6 bases, leaving 12 bases between the germline ends. Germline V gives CDR1 SQVTM, CDR2 ANQGSEA. The DNA of the CDR3 is TGCAGCGTCCAGGACAGAATCGAGCAGTACTTC. It translates to CSVQDRIEQYF.

V and J are TRBV12-3 or TRBV12-4 and TRBJ2-3, with unresolved D. Trimming cost V 11 bases and J 4 bases, with 4 bases left between them. The CDR3 runs 9 residues. The CDR3 spells CAGADTQYF. Here the CDR3 DNA reads TGTGCCGGAGCAGATACGCAGTATTTT.

The genes are TRBV4-1 and TRBJ2-1; a weak D match, TRBD1 (7 bases). Between the trimmed V and J ends, which lost 3 bases and 9 bases, there was a span of 12 bases. The CDR3 extends over 13 amino acids. Germline V gene sequence: CDR1 MGHRA, CDR2 YSYEKL. The CDR3, as DNA: TGCGCCAGCAGCCAGCCTCAGGGGGGTGAGCAGTTCTTC. Its protein is CASSQPQGGEQFF.

The genes are TRBV4-2 and TRBJ1-5; D call uncertain. Trimming removed 0 bases from V and 7 bases from J, with 7 bases in between. This CDR3 contains 13 residues. Germline V lookup: CDR1 LGHNA, CDR2 YNFKEQ. CDR3 region: CASSQDSQQPQHF. CDR3 in DNA: TGTGCCAGCAGCCAAGATAGTCAGCAGCCCCAGCATTTT.

This chain links TRBV10-3 with TRBJ1-3; D might be TRBD1 (5 bases). Germline CDR1 and CDR2: ENHRY and SYGVKD. Trimming removed 0 bases at V and 2 bases at J, with 8 bases between. The CDR3 loop spans 15 amino acids. The CDR3 DNA sequence: TGTGCCATCAGTGAGTCGAGGGGAACTGGAAACACCATATATTTT. Its translation: CAISESRGTGNTIYF.

The chain has TRBV7-3 and TRBJ1-1; D gene unclear. The CDR3 runs to 13 residues. The V end lost 3 bases, the J end lost 0 bases, and 5 bases lay between the germline ends. Germline values: CDR1 SGHTA, CDR2 FQGTGA. This chain's CDR3 is CASSFNLNTEAFF. The CDR3, as DNA: TGTGCCAGCAGCTTCAACTTGAACACTGAAGCTTTCTTT.

This chain links TRBV6-5 with TRBJ1-2; D gene unclear. V dropped 6 bases and J dropped 2 bases, with 13 bases sitting between them. CDR1 and CDR2 from the germline V gene are MNHEY and SVGAGI. CDR3 length: 14 amino acids. CDR3 sequence (DNA): TGTGCCAGCAGGCAACCACCGGAGAACTATGGCTACACCTTC. This translates into CASRQPPENYGYTF.

The rearrangement joins TRBV6-5 to TRBJ1-6, with 7 bases fitting TRBD1. The V gene end was trimmed by 0 bases and the J gene end by 15 bases; junction bases not matched to a gene: 11. Germline-derived CDR1 and CDR2 are MNHEY and SVGAGI. This CDR3 comprises 15 residues. The CDR3 DNA follows: TGTGCCAGCAGTTACTCGAGTTCAGGGGGGTGGTACCTCCACTTT. Its translation is CASSYSSSGGWYLHF.

This clone occurred a few times. The CDR3 region is CASSLGQGPTEAFF. CDR3 nucleotides: TGCGCCAGCAGCTTGGGACAGGGACCCACTGAAGCTTTCTTT. V usage is TRBV5-1 and J usage is TRBJ1-1, with 7 bases matching TRBD1. The CDR3 is 14 residues long. Per germline, CDR1 SGHRS and CDR2 YFSETQ. The trim removed 0 bases at V and 4 bases at J, leaving 3 bases unmatched. The full variable domain, with the rest looked up from reference TRBV5-1 and TRBJ1-1, is KAGVTQTPRYLIKTRGQQVTLSCSPISGHRSVSWYQQTPGQGLQFLFEYFSETQRNKGNFPGRFSGRQFSNSRSEMNVSTLELGDSALYLCASSLGQGPTEAFFGQGTRLTVV.

In its sample, this clone was seen once. The genes are TRBV7-3 and TRBJ2-2; D uncertain. CDR1 is SGHTA, CDR2 FQGTGA, per germline. This CDR3 is 12 amino acids long. Trimming removed 5 bases at V and 7 bases at J, with 8 bases between. The CDR3 DNA reads as TGTGCCAGCAGCGAGTCTCTCGGGGAGCTGTTTTTT. Amino acids: CASSESLGELFF.

V gene TRBV6-5 combines with J gene TRBJ1-4; 9 bases are shared with TRBD1. Germline-derived CDR1 and CDR2 are MNHEY and SVGAGI. CDR3 length: 16 residues. With 0 bases clipped from V and 7 bases from J, the junction kept 6 bases outside the gene matches. The CDR3 region is CASSYSPTGGFEKLFF. DNA of the CDR3: TGTGCCAGCAGTTACTCCCCGACAGGGGGGTTTGAAAAACTGTTTTTT.

The count of this clone is one. The chain recombines TRBV6-5 with TRBJ1-5, with 9 bases that match TRBD1. Germline V gene sequence: CDR1 MNHEY, CDR2 SVGAGI. CDR3 length: 14 amino acids. V lost 5 bases to trimming and J lost 5 bases; unmatched junction nucleotides: 4. CDR3 sequence reads: CASSTRQGDQPQHF. In nucleotides, the CDR3 is TGTGCCAGCAGTACCCGACAGGGGGATCAGCCCCAGCATTTT.

V usage is TRBV6-5 and J usage is TRBJ2-7; a possible D gene is TRBD1 (5 bases). CDR1 and CDR2 from the germline V gene are MNHEY and SVGAGI. Trimming removed 6 bases from V and 3 bases from J, with 18 bases in between. There are 15 residues in the CDR3. The CDR3 here is CASSPRRALVYEQYF. Written as DNA, the CDR3 is TGTGCCAGCAGCCCCCGCAGGGCCCTGGTCTACGAGCAGTACTTC.

V is TRBV4-3 and J is TRBJ1-2; 9 bases are shared with TRBD1. Germline V gene lookup returns CDR1 LGHNA and CDR2 YSLEER. The CDR3 is made up of 17 amino acids. With V trimmed by 3 bases and J by 3 bases, 11 bases remained unmatched. CDR3 in DNA: TGCGCCAGCAGCCATACAAGTCCGGGACAGGGACACTATGGCTACACCTTC. Protein: CASSHTSPGQGHYGYTF.

This chain uses TRBV2 with TRBJ2-2, with TRBD1 matching over 9 bases. Germline V lookup: CDR1 SNHLY, CDR2 FYNNEI. The CDR3 loop spans 21 amino acids. The V and J ends lost 6 bases and 1 base, in that order; junction bases with no gene match: 21. The CDR3 loop reads CASRKQGAGGAAFLNTGELFF. The CDR3, as DNA: TGTGCCAGCAGGAAACAGGGGGCCGGAGGGGCGGCGTTCTTGAACACCGGGGAGCTGTTTTTT.

This chain uses TRBV4-1 with TRBJ2-1, with 9 bases lining up with TRBD2. This CDR3 spans 16 amino acids. Germline trimming cut 3 bases from V and 8 bases from J; bases unmatched to any gene: 11. Germline CDR1 MGHRA, CDR2 YSYEKL. CDR3 nucleotide sequence: TGCGCCAGCAGCCAGGAACTAGCGGGTCGAGCCCATGAGCAGTTCTTC. It is translated as CASSQELAGRAHEQFF.

CDR3 amino acids: CASRGSGGIVLSYNEQFF. The CDR3 nucleotides read TGTGCCAGTCGCGGATCGGGGGGGATCGTCTTATCCTACAATGAGCAGTTCTTC. This chain connects TRBV19 to TRBJ2-1, with TRBD2 matching over 8 bases. V shed 8 bases and J 1 base; nucleotides not matched to a gene: 16. Germline V lookup: CDR1 LNHDA, CDR2 SQIVND (reference sequence). This CDR3 contains 18 residues.

The J gene is TRBJ2-7, the V gene TRBV9; perhaps D is TRBD1 or TRBD2 (8 bases each). Germline V CDR1 and CDR2: SGDLS, YYNGEE. The CDR3 runs 17 residues. The V and J ends lost 6 bases and 0 bases respectively, with 22 bases between them. This CDR3 is CASNSGTGGRSSYEQYF. CDR3 bases: TGTGCCAGCAACTCCGGGACAGGCGGGAGGAGCTCCTACGAGCAGTACTTC. Using reference TRBV9 and TRBJ2-7 for the parts outside the CDR3, the full variable domain is DSGVTQTPKHLITATGQRVTLRCSPRSGDLSVYWYQQSLDQGLQFLIQYYNGEERAKGNILERFSAQQFPDLHSELNLSSLELGDSALYFCASNSGTGGRSSYEQYFGPGTRLTVT.

J is TRBJ2-3 and V is TRBV9; D may be TRBD1 (7 bases). With 0 bases removed from V and 5 bases from J, the gap between germline ends came to 16 bases. CDR1 and CDR2 (germline): SGDLS, YYNGEE. This CDR3 has 16 amino acids. The CDR3 sequence is CASSVAGGGAGDTQYF. For the CDR3, the DNA is TGTGCCAGCAGCGTAGCAGGAGGGGGCGCGGGAGATACGCAGTATTTT.